This T cell receptor beta chain comes out of a study of cytomegalovirus exposure and HLA in healthy donors. General observations from the study: The authors listed some 160 TCR beta chains as cytomegalovirus-associated.

As to this clone: What it binds is not known.

With 60 Vbeta and 13 Jbeta primers, the PCR was carried out. Clones were read by immunoSEQ multiplex PCR, and TCRdb kept only the in-frame ones, dropping some. The sample yields some 96,000 clones, about 80% seen once. Deletions cut 4 bases from V and 8 bases from J, with 15 bases between. CDR1 SQVTM and CDR2 ANQGSEA come from the germline V gene. The CDR3 is 13 residues long. Sample: PBMCs. This TCR derives from a woman in her sixties or seventies in good health and CMV-seronegative. The gene calls are TRBV29-1 and TRBJ1-5; D is uncertain. The CDR3 DNA follows: TGCAGCGTTGTCCTTGCCCCCGGGGAGCCCCAGCATTTT. Translating gives CSVVLAPGEPQHF.